This TCR beta chain stems from a study of blood T cell repertoires in COVID-19. Study details: From the United States, Italy and Spain came samples of acute and convalescent COVID-19. Sample material is recorded as cDNA or gDNA derived from T cells, B-cell-depleted T cells, or PBMCs.

Authors' methods: Reference gene primers were amplified, and this amplification served to estimate nucleated cell counts. Only in-frame clones appear in the TCRdb table, and some are missing; sequencing was by immunoSEQ multiplex PCR. V and J calls and clone size come straight from that table; D and trimming were deduced from the DNA. The profile shows 150,000 or so clones, about four fifths of them singletons. Germline trimming cut 6 bases from V and 0 bases from J; bases unmatched to any gene: 1. The CDR3 is 13 amino acids. The germline gives CDR1 MDHEN, CDR2 SYDVKM. To note about this clone: A much larger clone differs by one base, so this may be a read error.

Material for sequencing was peripheral blood. This TCR was sampled from an older woman with acute or convalescent COVID-19. The chain employs TRBV28 and TRBJ1-1; 7 bases are shared with TRBD1. The DNA of the CDR3 is TGTGCCAGCAGGGGACAGTTGAACACTGAAGCTTTCTTT. As protein: CASRGQLNTEAFF. Supplemented by reference TRBV28 and TRBJ1-1, the full variable domain reads DVKVTQSSRYLVKRTGEKVFLECVQDMDHENMFWYRQDPGLGLRLIYFSYDVKMKEKGDIPEGYSVSREKKERFSLILESASTNQTSMYLCASRGQLNTEAFFGQGTRLTVV.